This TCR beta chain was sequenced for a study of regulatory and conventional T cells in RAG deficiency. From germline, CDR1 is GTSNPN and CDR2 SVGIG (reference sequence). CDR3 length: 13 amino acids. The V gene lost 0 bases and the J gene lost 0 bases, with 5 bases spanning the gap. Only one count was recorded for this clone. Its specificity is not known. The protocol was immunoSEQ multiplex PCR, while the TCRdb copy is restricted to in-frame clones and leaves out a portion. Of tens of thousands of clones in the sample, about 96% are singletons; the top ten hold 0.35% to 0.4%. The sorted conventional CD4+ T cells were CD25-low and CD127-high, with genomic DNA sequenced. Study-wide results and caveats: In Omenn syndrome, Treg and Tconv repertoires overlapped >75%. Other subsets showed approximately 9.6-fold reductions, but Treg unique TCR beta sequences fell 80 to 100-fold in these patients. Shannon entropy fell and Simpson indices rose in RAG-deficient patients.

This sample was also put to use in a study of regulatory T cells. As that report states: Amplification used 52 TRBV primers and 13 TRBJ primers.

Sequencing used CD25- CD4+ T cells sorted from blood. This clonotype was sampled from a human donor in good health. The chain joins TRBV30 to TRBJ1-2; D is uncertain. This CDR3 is CAWSVGANYGYTF. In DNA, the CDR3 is TGTGCCTGGAGTGTGGGAGCTAACTATGGCTACACCTTC.